One and the same sample provided the 23 T cell receptor beta chains below, sequenced in a study of low-dose radiotherapy and immunotherapy resistance in tumors. Primers targeting TRAV and TRBV primed first-strand cDNA, covering alpha and beta chains. Over roughly 19 PCR cycles, TCRs were amplified from a constant-region primer and V-primer adapter. Using its own MiXCR run on the reads, TCRdb lists one record per CDR3 protein. The table has tens of thousands of distinct CDR3 sequences, 9.4% seen once. Time point indicated: before trial treatment. The sample here was PBMCs, taken before treatment. The source of these receptors is a male donor with prostate cancer.

In its sample, this clonotype was seen many times. V gene TRBV24-1 combines with J gene TRBJ2-1, with D unclear. Per germline, CDR1 KGHDR and CDR2 SFDVKD. The length of the CDR3 is 12 residues. With 9 bases removed from V and 10 bases from J, the gap between germline ends came to 15 bases. In DNA, the CDR3 is TGTGCCACCCTTTCGCGATCCGGGGAGCAGTTCTTC. Translating gives CATLSRSGEQFF.

This clonotype was seen a few times. The V and J genes are TRBV3-1 and TRBJ2-7; D may match TRBD1 or TRBD2 (5 bases each). Germline V lookup: CDR1 LGHDT, CDR2 YNNKEL (reference sequence). Trimming took 4 bases from V and 7 from J, leaving 17 bases between them. The CDR3 totals 14 residues. The CDR3, as DNA: TGTGCCAGCAGCCGAGGTGGGGGAGCGAAAGAGCAGTACTTC. Translating it yields CASSRGGGAKEQYF.

This clonotype was counted many times. The chain employs TRBV7-2 and TRBJ2-7; a possible D gene is TRBD2 (6 bases). The CDR3 contains 14 residues. V lost 5 bases, J lost 1 base, and 12 bases lay in between. Germline CDR1 is SGHTA and CDR2 is FQGNSA. The DNA of the CDR3 is TGTGCCAGCAGCAACCGGGACTCATCCTACGAGCAGTACTTC. It codes for CASSNRDSSYEQYF.

This clonotype was seen ten or more times. This sequence joins TRBV12-3 or TRBV12-4 and TRBJ2-5, with 10 nucleotides matching TRBD1. The CDR3 has 15 amino acids. The ends lost 5 bases at V and 5 bases at J; junction bases unmatched: 8. In DNA, the CDR3 is TGTGCCAGCAGTCTCGGGACAGGGGTTTCGGAGACCCAGTACTTC. Its protein product is CASSLGTGVSETQYF.

This clonotype has a count of ten or more. The V and J genes are TRBV5-1 and TRBJ2-2; TRBD1 agrees at 11 bases. Germline V gives CDR1 SGHRS, CDR2 YFSETQ. The CDR3 runs 15 residues. V shed 5 bases and J 4 bases; nucleotides not matched to a gene: 4. CDR3 nucleotide sequence: TGCGCCAGCAGAAAGGACAGGGGGCTCACCGGGGAGCTGTTTTTT. This codes for CASRKDRGLTGELFF.

For this clonotype: This likely traces to a read error, being one base from a far larger clone. The chain is built from TRBV20-1 and TRBJ2-7, with 8 bases matching TRBD2. Germline V gene sequence: CDR1 DFQATT, CDR2 SNEGSKA (reference sequence). V shed 5 bases, J shed 7 bases, and the junction held 10 bases outside the gene matches. This CDR3 region has 13 residues. CDR3 region: CSASSGPLNEQYF. CDR3 DNA sequence: TGCAGTGCTTCTAGCGGGCCACTGAATGAGCAGTACTTC.

This clonotype occurred many times. The V gene is TRBV9, the J gene TRBJ2-1, with 10 bases identical to TRBD2. Germline CDR1 reads SGDLS; CDR2 reads YYNGEE. The CDR3 length is 15 residues. After removal of 3 bases from V and 4 bases from J, the junction contained 4 bases not matched to a gene. The CDR3 region has the DNA TGTGCCAGCAGCGGGCTAGCGGGAGTGTACAATGAGCAGTTCTTC. It specifies CASSGLAGVYNEQFF.

This clonotype was seen repeatedly, ten times or more. The rearrangement joins TRBV7-9 to TRBJ2-2; D unresolved. Germline CDR1 and CDR2: SEHNR and FQNEAQ (reference sequence). Between the trimmed V and J ends, which lost 6 bases and 6 bases, there was a span of 2 bases. This CDR3 region has 10 residues. Here the CDR3 reads CASRAGELFF. The CDR3 nucleotides are TGTGCCAGCAGGGCCGGGGAGCTGTTTTTT.

This clonotype came up many times. This chain uses TRBV5-1 with TRBJ2-2; no clear D. This CDR3 is 14 amino acids long. Germline V CDR1 and CDR2: SGHRS, YFSETQ. The V and J ends lost 5 bases and 1 base respectively, with 9 bases between them. CDR3 in amino acids: CASRRTENTGELFF. CDR3 sequence (DNA): TGCGCCAGCAGACGCACAGAGAACACCGGGGAGCTGTTTTTT.

This clonotype was counted many times. The chain carries TRBV28 and TRBJ1-2; the D is unclear. Trimming stripped 2 bases from V and 0 bases from J, with 10 bases between. The germline V gene has CDR1 MDHEN and CDR2 SYDVKM. CDR3 length: 15 amino acids. The CDR3 nucleotides are TGTGCCAGCAGTTTACGGAACTTAGCTAACTATGGCTACACCTTC. It yields the protein CASSLRNLANYGYTF.

In this sample, this clonotype turned up many times. The V call is TRBV3-1, the J call TRBJ1-2; D possibly corresponds to TRBD1 (5 bases). The V end lost 0 bases, the J end lost 5 bases, and 19 bases lay between the germline ends. The germline CDR1 and CDR2 sequences are LGHDT and YNNKEL (reference sequence). The CDR3 spans 17 residues. CDR3 sequence reads: CASSQDGGLIGGYGYTF. The CDR3 coding sequence is TGTGCCAGCAGCCAAGATGGGGGTTTGATCGGTGGATATGGCTACACCTTC.

This clonotype was seen ten or more times. The chain employs TRBV27 and TRBJ1-1; D gene unclear. In germline, CDR1 is MNHEY, CDR2 SMNVEV (reference sequence). The CDR3 contains 14 residues. Trimming shortened V by 4 bases and J by 0 bases, and 9 bases separated the two germline ends. CDR3 DNA: TGTGCCAGCAGTTGGTCACAGTTGAACACTGAAGCTTTCTTT. Translating it yields CASSWSQLNTEAFF.

This clonotype has a count of ten or more. The chain couples TRBV7-8 to TRBJ2-7; the D gene is possibly TRBD1 (5 bases). The germline V gene has CDR1 SGHVS and CDR2 FQNEAQ. The CDR3 runs to 15 residues. Trimming stripped 3 bases from V and 0 bases from J, with 12 bases between. The CDR3 reads CASSFGAGDSYEQYF. In DNA, the CDR3 is TGTGCCAGCAGCTTTGGGGCAGGTGACTCCTACGAGCAGTACTTC.

This clonotype came up many times. The chain couples TRBV6-5 to TRBJ2-5; 7 nucleotides match TRBD1. The CDR3 totals 15 residues. The trim removed 2 bases at V and 2 bases at J, leaving 5 bases unmatched. From germline, CDR1 is MNHEY and CDR2 SVGAGI. This CDR3 is CASSYRDRGQETQYF. The CDR3 DNA is TGTGCCAGCAGTTACCGGGACAGAGGACAAGAGACCCAGTACTTC.

This clonotype was detected ten times or more. V and J are TRBV20-1 and TRBJ2-7; perhaps TRBD2 as D (6 bases). The CDR3 runs to 13 residues. The V and J ends lost 5 bases and 3 bases respectively, with 14 bases between them. Germline V lookup: CDR1 DFQATT, CDR2 SNEGSKA (reference sequence). CDR3 in amino acids: CSAVGGGNYEQYF. CDR3 sequence (DNA): TGCAGTGCTGTCGGCGGCGGGAACTACGAGCAGTACTTC.

This clonotype was detected many times. This sequence joins TRBV3-1 and TRBJ1-1, with D hard to call. CDR3 length equals 11 residues. The germline V gene has CDR1 LGHDT and CDR2 YNNKEL (reference sequence). V was shortened by 5 bases and J by 4 bases, with 5 bases between the two germline ends. Here the CDR3 reads CASSISTEAFF. The CDR3 nucleotides read TGTGCCAGCAGCATATCCACTGAAGCTTTCTTT.

Many counts were recorded for this clonotype. The CDR3 DNA is TGTGCCAGCAGTCCTACAGGGCTCGAGCAGTACTTC. Protein product: CASSPTGLEQYF. The chain is built from TRBV28 and TRBJ2-7, with TRBD1 as a possible D gene (6 bases). The CDR3 sequence is 12 residues long. Trimming shortened V by 5 bases and J by 6 bases, and 11 bases separated the two germline ends. Germline CDR1 is MDHEN and CDR2 is SYDVKM.

This clonotype was observed at least ten times. The chain recombines TRBV5-1 with TRBJ2-7, with 9 positions matching TRBD1. Germline assignment: CDR1 SGHRS and CDR2 YFSETQ. Trimming took 9 bases from V and 0 from J; bases not matched to a gene: 13. This CDR3 contains 16 residues. In DNA form, the CDR3 reads TGCGCCACCCGACAGGGGGGCAGCGCTCACTCCTACGAGCAGTACTTC. Translating gives CATRQGGSAHSYEQYF.

This clonotype was seen ten or more times. The chain carries TRBV11-1 and TRBJ2-1; tentatively, D is TRBD1 (6 bases). Per germline, CDR1 SGHAT and CDR2 FQDESV (reference sequence). The germline V and J ends were trimmed by 1 base and 8 bases, with 15 bases remaining between them. The CDR3 runs 15 residues. CDR3: CASSLGLGGTHEQFF. The CDR3 DNA reads as TGTGCCAGCAGCTTAGGCTTAGGGGGAACCCATGAGCAGTTCTTC.

This clonotype has ten or more counts. The J gene is TRBJ2-1, the V gene TRBV28; D unresolved. The V gene's germline CDR1 is MDHEN and CDR2 SYDVKM. The CDR3 extends over 11 amino acids. Trimming took off 2 bases at V and 9 bases at J, with 5 bases between the two ends. CDR3 DNA: TGTGCCAGCAGTTTAGGTAGTGAGCAGTTCTTC. Its protein is CASSLGSEQFF.

This clonotype was counted many times. V usage is TRBV7-9 and J usage is TRBJ2-1; 7 nucleotides align to TRBD2. The CDR3 covers 13 residues. Germline CDR1 and CDR2: SEHNR and FQNEAQ (reference sequence). Trimming at V came to 0 bases and at J to 8 bases, leaving 1 base not matched to a gene. CDR3 sequence reads: CASSLAGGDEQFF. The CDR3 bases are TGTGCCAGCAGCTTAGCGGGAGGGGATGAGCAGTTCTTC. Supplemented by reference TRBV7-9 and TRBJ2-1, the full variable domain reads DTGVSQNPRHKITKRGQNVTFRCDPISEHNRLYWYRQTLGQGPEFLTYFQNEAQLEKSRLLSDRFSAERPKGSFSTLEIQRTEQGDSAMYLCASSLAGGDEQFFGPGTRLTVL.

The sample holds a few counts of this clonotype. The V and J genes are TRBV7-6 and TRBJ2-1, with D maybe TRBD2 (5 bases). CDR1 is SGHVS and CDR2 is FNYEAQ in the germline V gene. This CDR3 contains 12 residues. V lost 4 bases and J 9 bases, leaving 10 bases between the germline ends. The CDR3 loop reads CASSYRRGEQFF. CDR3 DNA sequence: TGTGCCAGCAGCTACCGCCGGGGTGAGCAGTTCTTC.

This clonotype was observed many times. This chain joins TRBV20-1 and TRBJ2-1, with no clear D. Trimming removed 6 bases at V and 5 bases at J, with 23 bases between. This CDR3 is 16 amino acids long. Germline values: CDR1 DFQATT, CDR2 SNEGSKA (reference sequence). The CDR3 loop is CSALTKASSLNNEQFF. The CDR3 DNA reads TGCAGTGCCCTAACTAAGGCCAGCTCCCTCAACAATGAGCAGTTCTTC.